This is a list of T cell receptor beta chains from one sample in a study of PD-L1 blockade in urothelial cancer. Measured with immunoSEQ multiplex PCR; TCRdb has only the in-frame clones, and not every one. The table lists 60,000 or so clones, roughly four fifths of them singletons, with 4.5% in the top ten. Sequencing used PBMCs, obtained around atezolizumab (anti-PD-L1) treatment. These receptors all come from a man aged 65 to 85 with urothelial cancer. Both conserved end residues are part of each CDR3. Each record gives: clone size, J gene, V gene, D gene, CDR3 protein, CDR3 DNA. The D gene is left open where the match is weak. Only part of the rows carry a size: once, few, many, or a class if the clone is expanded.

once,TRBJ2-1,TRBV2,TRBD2,CASSVSDSGRGEQFF,TGTGCCAGCAGTGTTTCTGACAGCGGGCGGGGGGAGCAGTTCTTC
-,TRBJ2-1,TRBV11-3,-,CASSPSWQAYNEQFF,TGTGCCAGCAGCCCCAGCTGGCAGGCCTACAATGAGCAGTTCTTC
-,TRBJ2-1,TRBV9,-,CASSPPGANEQFF,TGTGCCAGCAGCCCCCCAGGTGCCAATGAGCAGTTCTTC
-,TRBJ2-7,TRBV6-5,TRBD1,CASSRTGDPYEQYF,TGTGCCAGCAGTCGAACAGGGGACCCCTACGAGCAGTACTTC
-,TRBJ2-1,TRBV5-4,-,CASSIDSNEQFF,TGTGCCAGCAGCATTGACTCGAATGAGCAGTTCTTC
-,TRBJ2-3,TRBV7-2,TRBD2,CASSLGLAGGTNTDTQYF,TGTGCCAGCAGCTTAGGGCTAGCGGGGGGAACAAACACAGATACGCAGTATTTT
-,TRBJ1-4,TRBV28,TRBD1,CASSSPGGTGNEKLFF,TGTGCCAGCAGTTCGCCTGGCGGGACAGGAAATGAAAAACTGTTTTTT
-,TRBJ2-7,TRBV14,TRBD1,CASSHRTGVTYEQYF,TGTGCCAGCAGCCACAGGACAGGGGTCACCTACGAGCAGTACTTC
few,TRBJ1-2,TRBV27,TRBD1,CASSPRQGNYGYTF,TGTGCCAGCAGCCCCCGACAGGGAAACTATGGCTACACCTTC
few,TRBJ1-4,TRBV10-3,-,CAISESGSSGNEKLFF,TGTGCCATCAGTGAGTCAGGATCTTCGGGTAATGAAAAACTGTTTTTT
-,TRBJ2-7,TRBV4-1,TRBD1,CASSESGTGSYEQYF,TGCGCCAGCAGCGAATCCGGGACAGGGTCCTACGAGCAGTACTTC
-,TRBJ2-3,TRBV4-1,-,CASSLREGGRTDTQYF,TGCGCCAGCAGCCTCCGTGAGGGAGGACGCACAGATACGCAGTATTTT
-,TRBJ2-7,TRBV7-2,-,CASSFGSESYEQYF,TGTGCCAGCAGCTTTGGTAGCGAATCCTACGAGCAGTACTTC
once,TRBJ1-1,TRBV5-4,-,CASSLGARNTEAFF,TGTGCCAGCAGCTTGGGAGCGAGGAACACTGAAGCTTTCTTT
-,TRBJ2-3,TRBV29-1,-,CSVEAGHTTDTQYF,TGCAGCGTTGAGGCAGGACACACCACAGATACGCAGTATTTT
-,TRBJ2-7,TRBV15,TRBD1,CATSRDRSKRDRGYEQYF,TGTGCCACCAGCAGAGATCGGTCGAAAAGGGACAGGGGATACGAGCAGTACTTC
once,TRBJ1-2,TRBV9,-,CASTRTGGDALYGYTF,TGTGCCAGCACCCGAACTGGGGGGGACGCACTATATGGCTACACCTTC
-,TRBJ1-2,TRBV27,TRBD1,CASSTYRDRVPLRSNGYTF,TGTGCCAGCAGTACCTACCGGGACAGGGTTCCTCTGAGGTCGAATGGCTACACCTTC
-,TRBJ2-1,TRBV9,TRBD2,CASRKAGGRNNEQFF,TGTGCCAGCAGGAAAGCGGGAGGAAGAAACAATGAGCAGTTCTTC
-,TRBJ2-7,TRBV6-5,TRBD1,CASRRQGRGYEQYF,TGTGCCAGCAGGAGACAGGGCCGCGGCTACGAGCAGTACTTC
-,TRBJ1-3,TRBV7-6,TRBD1,CASSQANTGDSGNTIYF,TGTGCCAGCAGCCAGGCGAACACAGGGGACTCTGGAAACACCATATATTTT
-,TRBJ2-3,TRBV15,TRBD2,CATSRDGLAADTQYF,TGTGCCACCAGCAGAGATGGACTAGCCGCAGATACGCAGTATTTT
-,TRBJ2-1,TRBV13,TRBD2,CASSPGTSSYNEQFF,TGTGCCAGCAGCCCCGGGACTAGTTCCTACAATGAGCAGTTCTTC
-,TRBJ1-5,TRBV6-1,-,CASSESPLREAQPQHF,TGTGCCAGCAGTGAGAGCCCTCTCCGTGAGGCTCAGCCCCAGCATTTT
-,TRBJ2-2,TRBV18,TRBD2,CASTGLAGGPTGELFF,TGTGCCAGCACCGGACTAGCGGGAGGGCCTACCGGGGAGCTGTTTTTT
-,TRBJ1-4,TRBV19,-,CACGGQMGEKLFF,TGTGCCTGCGGCGGGCAAATGGGAGAAAAACTGTTTTTT
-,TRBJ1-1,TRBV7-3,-,CASSLAGISGEAFF,TGTGCCAGCAGCTTAGCCGGGATCTCTGGTGAAGCTTTCTTT
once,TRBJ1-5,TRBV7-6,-,CASSLEEGFNQPQHF,TGTGCCAGCAGCTTAGAGGAGGGGTTCAATCAGCCCCAGCATTTT
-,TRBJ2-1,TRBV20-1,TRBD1,CSGGQGDEQFF,TGCAGTGGGGGACAGGGGGATGAGCAGTTCTTC
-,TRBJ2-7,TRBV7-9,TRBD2,CASSSSNAGGLEQYF,TGTGCCAGCAGCTCGTCCAATGCGGGAGGGCTCGAGCAGTACTTC
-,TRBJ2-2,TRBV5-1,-,CASSTNRVRELFF,TGCGCCAGCAGCACAAACAGGGTCCGGGAGCTGTTTTTT
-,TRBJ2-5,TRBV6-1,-,CASSVASYQETQYF,TGTGCCAGCAGTGTCGCTAGCTACCAAGAGACCCAGTACTTC
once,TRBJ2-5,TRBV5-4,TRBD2,CASSSRPSGVVETQYF,TGTGCCAGCAGCTCCCGTCCTAGCGGCGTGGTAGAGACCCAGTACTTC
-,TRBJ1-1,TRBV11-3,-,CASSMLTDTEAFF,TGTGCCAGCAGCATGTTGACTGACACTGAAGCTTTCTTT
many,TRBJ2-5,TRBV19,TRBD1,CASSMGQGSQYF,TGTGCCAGTAGTATGGGACAGGGGAGCCAGTACTTC
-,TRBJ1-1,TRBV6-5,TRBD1,CASSSQTGVNTEAFF,TGTGCCAGCAGTTCCCAGACAGGGGTGAACACTGAAGCTTTCTTT
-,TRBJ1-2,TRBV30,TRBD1,CAWSRDRINYGYTF,TGTGCCTGGAGCCGGGACAGGATAAACTATGGCTACACCTTC
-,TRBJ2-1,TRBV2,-,CASSEYLAGNEQFF,TGTGCCAGCAGTGAATATCTAGCTGGCAATGAGCAGTTCTTC
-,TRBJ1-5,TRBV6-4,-,CASSENINQPQHF,TGTGCCAGCAGTGAGAACATTAATCAGCCCCAGCATTTT
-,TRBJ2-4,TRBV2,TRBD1,CASEDRGGIQYF,TGTGCCAGCGAGGACAGGGGCGGCATTCAGTACTTC
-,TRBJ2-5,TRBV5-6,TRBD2,CASSPLAGGQETQYF,TGTGCCAGCAGTCCCCTAGCGGGAGGACAAGAGACCCAGTACTTC
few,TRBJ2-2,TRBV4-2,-,CASSQLSGELFF,TGTGCCAGCAGCCAACTGAGCGGGGAGCTGTTTTTT
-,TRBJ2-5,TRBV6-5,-,CASSPGGAQETQYF,TGTGCCAGCTCCCCCGGAGGGGCTCAAGAGACCCAGTACTTC
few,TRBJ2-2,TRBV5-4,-,CASSLGGSAGELFF,TGTGCCAGCAGCTTGGGAGGATCGGCCGGGGAGCTGTTTTTT
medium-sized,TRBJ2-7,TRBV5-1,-,CASSTGQHYEQYF,TGCGCCAGCAGCACAGGACAGCACTACGAGCAGTACTTC
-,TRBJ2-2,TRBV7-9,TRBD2,CASSPRLAGAMGGELFF,TGTGCCAGCAGCCCCCGGCTAGCGGGAGCTATGGGCGGGGAGCTGTTTTTT
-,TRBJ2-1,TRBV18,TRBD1,CASSQGQGAYNEQFF,TGTGCCAGCTCACAGGGACAGGGGGCGTACAATGAGCAGTTCTTC
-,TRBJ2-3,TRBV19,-,CASSKSGQGDTQYF,TGTGCCAGTAGTAAGAGCGGCCAAGGGGATACGCAGTATTTT
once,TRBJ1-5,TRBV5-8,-,CASSLEGQPQHF,TGTGCCAGCAGCTTGGAGGGGCAGCCCCAGCATTTT
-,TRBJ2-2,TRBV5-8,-,CASSILVGGHPGELFF,TGTGCCAGCAGTATCCTGGTCGGAGGGCACCCCGGGGAGCTGTTTTTT
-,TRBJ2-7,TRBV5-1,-,CASSVGVLSYEQYF,TGCGCCAGCAGCGTCGGGGTGCTCTCCTACGAGCAGTACTTC
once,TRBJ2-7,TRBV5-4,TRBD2,CASSLWTSPYEQYF,TGTGCCAGCAGCCTATGGACTAGCCCCTACGAGCAGTACTTC
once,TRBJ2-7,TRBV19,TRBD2,CASSSKVPGTSGTAYEQYF,TGTGCCAGTAGTTCAAAAGTTCCCGGGACTAGCGGGACCGCCTACGAGCAGTACTTC
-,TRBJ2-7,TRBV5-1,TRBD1,CASQQGATYEQYF,TGCGCCAGCCAACAGGGGGCGACTTACGAGCAGTACTTC
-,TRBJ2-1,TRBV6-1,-,CASSLQDNEQFF,TGTGCCAGCAGCTTACAGGACAATGAGCAGTTCTTC
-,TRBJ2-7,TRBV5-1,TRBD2,CASSSLGTKGSYEQYF,TGCGCCAGCAGCTCCCTCGGGACTAAGGGCTCCTACGAGCAGTACTTC
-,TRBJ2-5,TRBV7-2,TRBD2,CASSLSSGRVGETQYF,TGTGCCAGCAGCTTAAGCAGCGGGAGGGTCGGGGAGACCCAGTACTTC
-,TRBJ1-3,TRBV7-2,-,CASSLEDRSGNTIYF,TGTGCCAGCAGCTTAGAGGACAGATCTGGAAACACCATATATTTT